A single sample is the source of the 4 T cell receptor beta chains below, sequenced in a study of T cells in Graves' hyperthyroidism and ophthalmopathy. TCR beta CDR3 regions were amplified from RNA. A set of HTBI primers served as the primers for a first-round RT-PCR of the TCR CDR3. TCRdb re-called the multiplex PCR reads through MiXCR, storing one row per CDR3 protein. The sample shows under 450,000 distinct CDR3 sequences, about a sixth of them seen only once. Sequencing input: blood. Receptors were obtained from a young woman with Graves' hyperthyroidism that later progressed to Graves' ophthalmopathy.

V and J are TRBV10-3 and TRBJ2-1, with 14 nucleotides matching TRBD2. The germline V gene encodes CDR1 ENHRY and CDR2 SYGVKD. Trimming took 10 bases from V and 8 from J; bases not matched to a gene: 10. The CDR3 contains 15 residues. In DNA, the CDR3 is TGTGCCACCGGGGGGGGGACTAGCGGGAGATATGAGCAGTTCTTC. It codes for CATGGGTSGRYEQFF.

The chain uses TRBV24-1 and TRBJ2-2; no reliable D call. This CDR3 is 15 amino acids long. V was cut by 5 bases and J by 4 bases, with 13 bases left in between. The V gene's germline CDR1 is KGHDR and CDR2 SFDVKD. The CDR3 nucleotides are TGTGCCACCAGTGGCCATCTATGGGGCACCGGGGAGCTGTTTTTT. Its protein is CATSGHLWGTGELFF.

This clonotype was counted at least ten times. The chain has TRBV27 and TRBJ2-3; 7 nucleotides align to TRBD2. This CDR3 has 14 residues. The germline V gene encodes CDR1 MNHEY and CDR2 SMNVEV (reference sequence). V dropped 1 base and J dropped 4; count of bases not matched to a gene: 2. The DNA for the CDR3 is TGTGCCAGCAGTTTATGGGGGGGGGCAGATACGCAGTATTTT. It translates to CASSLWGGADTQYF.

The CDR3 reads CASSLTTQAGGPSDTQYF. The CDR3 DNA follows: TGTGCCAGCAGCTTAACAACCCAAGCGGGAGGGCCGTCAGATACGCAGTATTTT. The chain has TRBV7-3 and TRBJ2-3, with 10 positions matching TRBD2. J was trimmed by 4 bases and V by 0 bases; bases with no gene match: 10. The CDR3 sequence is 18 residues long. Germline CDR1 and CDR2: SGHTA and FQGTGA. The complete variable domain, with remaining parts taken from reference TRBV7-3 and TRBJ2-3, reads GAGVSQTPSNKVTEKGKYVELRCDPISGHTALYWYRQSLGQGPEFLIYFQGTGAADDSGLPNDRFFAVRPEGSVSTLKIQRTERGDSAVYLCASSLTTQAGGPSDTQYFGPGTRLTVL.